The clone carrying this T cell receptor (beta chain) has at least ten counts. Antigen unknown. The data are from a study of T cells in Graves' hyperthyroidism and ophthalmopathy. Study in general: Peripheral blood was taken when the disease was first diagnosed, before any treatment began. Study-level points and caveats: Appearing also in blood were most of the thyroid clonotypes expanded above 0.001.

V lost 8 bases and J 3 bases, leaving 16 bases between the germline ends. CDR3 length: 15 residues. Germline V CDR1 and CDR2: SNHLY, FYNNEI. Hyperthyroidism in the patients, aged 18 to 65, was newly diagnosed and under 2 months in duration. Reasons for excluding patients were uncontrolled infection, other autoimmune disease, pregnancy or lactation. RNA transcripts gave rise to amplified TCR beta CDR3 regions. Carried out on the TCR CDR3, a first-round RT-PCR used the HTBI primer set. TCRdb independently ran MiXCR on the multiplex PCR reads; one entry per CDR3 protein. This table has hundreds of thousands of distinct CDR3 sequences, around 16% appearing once.

This sequence was found in a woman aged 18-29 years with Graves' hyperthyroidism. The chain joins TRBV2 to TRBJ1-4; unclear D gene. The material sequenced was blood. In DNA, the CDR3 is TGTGCCAGCTCCCCCAATGGGTGGTCTAATGAAAAACTGTTTTTT. Protein product: CASSPNGWSNEKLFF.